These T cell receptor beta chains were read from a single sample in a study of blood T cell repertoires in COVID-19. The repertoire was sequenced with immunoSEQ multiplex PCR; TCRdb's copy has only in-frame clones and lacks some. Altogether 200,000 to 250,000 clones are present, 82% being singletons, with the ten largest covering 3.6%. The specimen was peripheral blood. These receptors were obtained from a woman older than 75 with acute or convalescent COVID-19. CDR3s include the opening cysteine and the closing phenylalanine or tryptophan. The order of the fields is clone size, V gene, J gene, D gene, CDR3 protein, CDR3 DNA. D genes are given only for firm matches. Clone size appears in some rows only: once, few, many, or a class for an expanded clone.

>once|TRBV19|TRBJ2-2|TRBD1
CAIGQGYGTGELFF
TGTGCCATAGGACAGGGGTATGGCACCGGGGAGCTGTTTTTT
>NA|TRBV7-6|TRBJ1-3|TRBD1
CASSLVRDSGNTIYF
TGTGCCAGCAGCTTAGTCCGGGACAGTGGAAACACCATATATTTT
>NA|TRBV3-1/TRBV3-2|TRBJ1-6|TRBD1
CASSPSGGNSPLHF
TGTGCCAGCAGCCCCTCAGGGGGCAATTCACCCCTCCACTTT
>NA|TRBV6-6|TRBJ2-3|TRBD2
CASIRSGGAGADTQYF
TGTGCCAGCATTCGTAGCGGGGGGGCCGGAGCAGATACGCAGTATTTT
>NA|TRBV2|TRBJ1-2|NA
CASSVTANYGYTF
TGTGCCAGCAGTGTTACAGCTAACTATGGCTACACCTTC
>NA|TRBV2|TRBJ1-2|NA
CASSGRQFNYGYTF
TGTGCCAGCAGCGGACGACAGTTTAACTATGGCTACACCTTC
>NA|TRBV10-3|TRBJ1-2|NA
CAISDNNANYGYTF
TGTGCCATCAGTGATAACAACGCTAACTATGGCTACACCTTC
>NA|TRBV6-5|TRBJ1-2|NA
CATQRTRSYGYTF
TGTGCCACCCAGCGGACCAGATCCTATGGCTACACCTTC
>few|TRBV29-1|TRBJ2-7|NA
CSATDNKSYEQYF
TGCAGCGCTACGGACAATAAATCCTACGAGCAGTACTTC
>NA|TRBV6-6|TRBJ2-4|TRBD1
CASSPGQGVTIAKNIQYF
TGTGCCAGCAGTCCGGGACAGGGGGTTACGATAGCCAAAAACATTCAGTACTTC
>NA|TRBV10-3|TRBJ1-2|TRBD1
CAISADLDRPNYGYTF
TGTGCCATCAGTGCTGACTTGGACAGGCCTAACTATGGCTACACCTTC
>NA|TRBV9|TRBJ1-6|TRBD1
CASSVEGQGWGTSPLHF
TGTGCCAGCAGCGTCGAAGGACAGGGATGGGGAACATCACCCCTCCACTTT
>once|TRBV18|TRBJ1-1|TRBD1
CASSPRDRAAEAFF
TGTGCCAGCTCACCTCGGGACAGGGCCGCTGAAGCTTTCTTT
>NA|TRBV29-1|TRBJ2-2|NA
CSASLRAGTGELFF
TGCAGCGCATCCCTACGTGCGGGCACCGGGGAGCTGTTTTTT
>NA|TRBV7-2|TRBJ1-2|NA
CASSFSGLGGGAYGYTF
TGTGCCAGCAGCTTTTCGGGGCTGGGAGGCGGCGCCTATGGCTACACCTTC
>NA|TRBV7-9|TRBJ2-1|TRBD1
CASSLQGVGRHEQFF
TGTGCCAGCAGCTTACAGGGGGTAGGCCGCCATGAGCAGTTCTTC
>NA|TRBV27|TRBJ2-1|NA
CASSLSYREVNQVDNNEQFF
TGTGCCAGCAGTTTATCATACAGGGAAGTGAACCAAGTGGACAACAATGAGCAGTTCTTC
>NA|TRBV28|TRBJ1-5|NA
CASSVLGADNQPQHF
TGTGCCAGCAGTGTCCTGGGGGCCGACAATCAGCCCCAGCATTTT
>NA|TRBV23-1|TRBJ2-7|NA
CASASDTTPYEQYF
TGCGCCAGTGCCTCGGACACCACCCCCTACGAGCAGTACTTC
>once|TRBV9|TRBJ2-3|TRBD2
CASSVGGTSGIPTDTQYF
TGTGCCAGCAGCGTAGGGGGGACTAGCGGGATCCCCACAGATACGCAGTATTTT
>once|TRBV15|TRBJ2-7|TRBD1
CATSRDRTGVSYEQYF
TGTGCCACCAGCAGAGATCGAACAGGGGTTTCCTACGAGCAGTACTTC
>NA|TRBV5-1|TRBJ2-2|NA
CASSLEGQGNTGELFF
TGCGCCAGCAGCTTGGAAGGTCAGGGGAACACCGGGGAGCTGTTTTTT
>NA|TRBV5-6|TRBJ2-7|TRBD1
CASSFLDRRSYEQYF
TGTGCCAGCAGCTTCTTGGACAGGCGATCCTACGAGCAGTACTTC
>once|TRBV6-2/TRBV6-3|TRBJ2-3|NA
CASSRATASTDTQYF
TGTGCCAGCAGCCGAGCGACAGCTAGCACAGATACGCAGTATTTT
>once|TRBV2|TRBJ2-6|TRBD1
CASRSGTVTGANVLTF
TGTGCCAGCAGATCCGGGACAGTCACTGGGGCCAACGTCCTGACTTTC
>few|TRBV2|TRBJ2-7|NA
CASCRGSYEQYF
TGTGCCAGCTGCAGGGGTTCCTACGAGCAGTACTTC
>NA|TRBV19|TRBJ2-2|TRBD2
CASTRKTSGDYTGELFF
TGTGCCAGTACTCGAAAAACTAGCGGGGACTACACCGGGGAGCTGTTTTTT
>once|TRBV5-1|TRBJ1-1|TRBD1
CASSPDGTADTEAFF
TGCGCCAGCAGCCCCGATGGGACAGCAGACACTGAAGCTTTCTTT
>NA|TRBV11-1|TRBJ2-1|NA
CASSFSGLRLVNEQFF
TGTGCCAGCAGCTTCTCGGGACTTAGGCTGGTAAATGAGCAGTTCTTC
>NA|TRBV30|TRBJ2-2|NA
CAWTVLSTGELFF
TGTGCCTGGACGGTCTTATCGACCGGGGAGCTGTTTTTT
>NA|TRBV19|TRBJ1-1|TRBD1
CASSLDRPGTEAFF
TGTGCCAGTAGCCTGGACAGGCCGGGCACTGAAGCTTTCTTT
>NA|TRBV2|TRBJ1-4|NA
CASSEDRTYEKLFF
TGTGCCAGCAGTGAGGACAGAACGTATGAAAAACTGTTTTTT
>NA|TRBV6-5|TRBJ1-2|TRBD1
CASSTDRGTSGYTF
TGTGCCAGCAGCACCGACAGGGGGACATCAGGCTACACCTTC
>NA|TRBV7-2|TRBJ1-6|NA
CASSSFGQNSPLHF
TGTGCCAGCAGCTCTTTCGGACAGAATTCACCCCTCCACTTT
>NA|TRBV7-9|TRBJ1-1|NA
CALRREANTEAFF
TGTGCCCTAAGAAGGGAGGCTAACACTGAAGCTTTCTTT
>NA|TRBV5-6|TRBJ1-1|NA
CASSGLGGRAFF
TGTGCCAGCAGCGGTCTTGGGGGGAGAGCTTTCTTT
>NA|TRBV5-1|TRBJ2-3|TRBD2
CASSPGLAGGKDTQYF
TGCGCCAGCAGCCCTGGTCTAGCGGGGGGGAAAGATACGCAGTATTTT
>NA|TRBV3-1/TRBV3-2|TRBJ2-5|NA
CASKNGGGRQETQYF
TGTGCCAGCAAGAATGGCGGCGGTAGGCAAGAGACCCAGTACTTC
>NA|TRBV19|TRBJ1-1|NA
CASSWRDGGTEAFF
TGTGCCAGTAGTTGGAGGGACGGAGGGACTGAAGCTTTCTTT
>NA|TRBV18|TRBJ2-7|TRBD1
CASSPPGTGLYEQYF
TGTGCCAGCTCACCACCCGGGACAGGACTCTACGAGCAGTACTTC
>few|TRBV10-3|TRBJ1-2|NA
CAISEVRGESGYTF
TGTGCCATCAGTGAGGTCAGGGGAGAGAGTGGCTACACCTTC
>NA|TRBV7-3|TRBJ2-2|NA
CASSTINTGELFF
TGTGCCAGCAGCACAATAAACACCGGGGAGCTGTTTTTT
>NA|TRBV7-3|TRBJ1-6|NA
CASSSNRDSPLHF
TGTGCCAGCAGCTCTAACAGGGATTCACCCCTCCACTTT
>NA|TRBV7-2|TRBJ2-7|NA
CASSRYRDYEQYF
TGTGCCAGCAGCAGATACAGGGATTACGAGCAGTACTTC
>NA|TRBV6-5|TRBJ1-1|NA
CASSYSDSAPEAFF
TGTGCCAGCAGTTACTCCGACAGCGCCCCTGAAGCTTTCTTT
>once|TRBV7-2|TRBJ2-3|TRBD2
CASSPWTSKTDTQYF
TGTGCCAGCAGCCCCTGGACTAGCAAGACAGATACGCAGTATTTT
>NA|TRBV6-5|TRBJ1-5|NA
CASRRVVNQPQHF
TGTGCCAGCAGGAGGGTGGTGAATCAGCCCCAGCATTTT
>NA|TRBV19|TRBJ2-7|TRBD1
CASSFRQGVAYEQYF
TGTGCCAGTAGTTTCAGACAGGGTGTCGCCTACGAGCAGTACTTC
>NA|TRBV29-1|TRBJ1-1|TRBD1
CSVEGQGSGNTEAFF
TGCAGCGTTGAAGGACAGGGGTCGGGAAACACTGAAGCTTTCTTT
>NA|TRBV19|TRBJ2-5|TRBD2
CASGRGTSRRETQYF
TGTGCCAGTGGACGAGGGACTAGTCGACGAGAGACCCAGTACTTC
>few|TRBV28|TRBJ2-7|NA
CASTKLGNYEQYF
TGTGCCAGCACAAAGCTGGGCAACTACGAGCAGTACTTC
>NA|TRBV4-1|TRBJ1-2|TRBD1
CASSQGTDRGYGYTF
TGCGCCAGCAGCCAAGGAACGGACAGGGGATATGGCTACACCTTC
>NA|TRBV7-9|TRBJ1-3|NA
CASSLDSINTIYF
TGTGCCAGCAGCTTAGACAGTATAAACACCATATATTTT
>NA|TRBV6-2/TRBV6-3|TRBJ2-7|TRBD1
CASTPPGQNYEQYF
TGTGCCAGCACCCCCCCGGGACAGAACTACGAGCAGTACTTC
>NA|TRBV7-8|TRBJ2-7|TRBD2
CASSLFFVVSGGYEQYF
TGTGCCAGCAGCCTATTTTTTGTAGTTAGCGGGGGCTACGAGCAGTACTTC
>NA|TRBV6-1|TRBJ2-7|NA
CASSERGGGRGGREQYF
TGTGCCAGCAGTGAACGCGGGGGAGGTAGGGGGGGGCGCGAGCAGTACTTC
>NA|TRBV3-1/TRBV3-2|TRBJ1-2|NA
CASSQGAGLNYGYTF
TGTGCCAGCAGCCAAGGAGCGGGACTTAACTATGGCTACACCTTC
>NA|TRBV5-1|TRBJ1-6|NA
CASSFRDNNSPLHF
TGCGCCAGCAGCTTCCGGGACAACAATTCACCCCTCCACTTT
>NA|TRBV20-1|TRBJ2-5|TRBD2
CSASSGLVVQETQYF
TGCAGTGCTAGTTCCGGACTAGTCGTGCAAGAGACCCAGTACTTC